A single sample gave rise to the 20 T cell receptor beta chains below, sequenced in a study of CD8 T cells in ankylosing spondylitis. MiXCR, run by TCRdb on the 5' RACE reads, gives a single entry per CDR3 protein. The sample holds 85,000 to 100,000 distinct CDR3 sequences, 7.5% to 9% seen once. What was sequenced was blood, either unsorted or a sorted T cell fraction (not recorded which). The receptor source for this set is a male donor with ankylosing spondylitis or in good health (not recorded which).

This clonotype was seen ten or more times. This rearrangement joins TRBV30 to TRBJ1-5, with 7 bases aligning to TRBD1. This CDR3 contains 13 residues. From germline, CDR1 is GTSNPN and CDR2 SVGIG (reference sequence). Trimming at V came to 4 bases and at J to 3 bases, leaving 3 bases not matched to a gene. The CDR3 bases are TGTGCCTGGAACAGGGGACACAATCAGCCCCAGCATTTT. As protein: CAWNRGHNQPQHF.

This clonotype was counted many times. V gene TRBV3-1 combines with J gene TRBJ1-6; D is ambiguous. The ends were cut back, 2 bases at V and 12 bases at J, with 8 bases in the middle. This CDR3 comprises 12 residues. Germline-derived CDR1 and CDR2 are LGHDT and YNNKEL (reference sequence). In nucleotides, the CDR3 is TGTGCCAGCAGCCAAATGGGATTACCCCTCCACTTT. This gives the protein CASSQMGLPLHF.

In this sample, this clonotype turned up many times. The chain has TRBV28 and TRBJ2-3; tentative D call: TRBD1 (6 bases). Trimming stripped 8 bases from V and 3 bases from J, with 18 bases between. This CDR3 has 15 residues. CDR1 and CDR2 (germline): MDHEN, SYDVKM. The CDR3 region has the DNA TGTGCCAGCCACTCCTCGACAGGATCAACAGATACGCAGTATTTT. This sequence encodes CASHSSTGSTDTQYF.

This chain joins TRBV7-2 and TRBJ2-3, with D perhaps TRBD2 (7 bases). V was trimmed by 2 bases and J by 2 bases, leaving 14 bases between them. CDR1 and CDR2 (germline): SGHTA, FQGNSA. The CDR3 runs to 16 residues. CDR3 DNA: TGTGCCAGCAGCTTATACGGAGGGGGGGCCACAGATACGCAGTATTTT. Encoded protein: CASSLYGGGATDTQYF.

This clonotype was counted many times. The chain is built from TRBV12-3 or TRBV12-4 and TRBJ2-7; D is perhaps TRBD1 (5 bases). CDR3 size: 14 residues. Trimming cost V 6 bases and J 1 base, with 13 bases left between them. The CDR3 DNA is TGTGCCAGCAGGCTCACCGACAGTTCCTACGAGCAGTACTTC. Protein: CASRLTDSSYEQYF.

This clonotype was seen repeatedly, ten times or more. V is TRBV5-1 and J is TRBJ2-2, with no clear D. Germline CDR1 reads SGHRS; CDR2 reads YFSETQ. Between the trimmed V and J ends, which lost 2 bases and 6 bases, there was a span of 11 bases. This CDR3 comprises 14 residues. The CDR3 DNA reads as TGCGCCAGCAGCTTCCAGGAATGGCCCGGGGAGCTGTTTTTT. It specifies CASSFQEWPGELFF.

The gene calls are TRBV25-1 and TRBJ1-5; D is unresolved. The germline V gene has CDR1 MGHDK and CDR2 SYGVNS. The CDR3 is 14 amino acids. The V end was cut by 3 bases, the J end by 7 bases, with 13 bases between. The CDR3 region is CASSDSGIYQPQHF. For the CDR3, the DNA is TGTGCCAGCAGTGATTCTGGGATCTACCAGCCCCAGCATTTT.

The CDR3 loop reads CASSPVLAGGNNEQFF. The CDR3 DNA reads as TGTGCCAGCAGTCCCGTACTAGCGGGGGGTAACAATGAGCAGTTCTTC. The rearrangement uses TRBV2 and TRBJ2-1; 12 bases are shared with TRBD2. The CDR3 extends over 16 amino acids. V shed 5 bases, J shed 5 bases, and the junction held 7 bases outside the gene matches. Per the germline V gene, CDR1 is SNHLY and CDR2 is FYNNEI.

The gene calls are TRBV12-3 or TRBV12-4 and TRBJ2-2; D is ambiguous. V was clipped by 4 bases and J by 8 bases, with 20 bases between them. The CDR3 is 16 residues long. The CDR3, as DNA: TGTGCCAGCAGTTCCGTACAAGACCTATACCGAGGGGAGCTGTTTTTT. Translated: CASSSVQDLYRGELFF.

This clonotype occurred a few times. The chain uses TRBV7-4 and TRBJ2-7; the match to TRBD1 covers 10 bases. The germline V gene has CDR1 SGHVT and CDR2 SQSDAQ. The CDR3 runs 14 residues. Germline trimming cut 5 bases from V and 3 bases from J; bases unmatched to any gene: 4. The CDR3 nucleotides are TGTGCCAGCAGCCAGGACAGGGGGAGCTACGAGCAGTACTTC. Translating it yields CASSQDRGSYEQYF.

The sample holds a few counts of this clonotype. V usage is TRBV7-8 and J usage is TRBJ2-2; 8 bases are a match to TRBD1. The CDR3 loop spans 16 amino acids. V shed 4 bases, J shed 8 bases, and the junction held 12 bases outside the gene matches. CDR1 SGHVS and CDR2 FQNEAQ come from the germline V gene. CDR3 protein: CASSYPDRGVAGELFF. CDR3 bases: TGTGCCAGCAGCTACCCCGACAGGGGAGTCGCTGGGGAGCTGTTTTTT. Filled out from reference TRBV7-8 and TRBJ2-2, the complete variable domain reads GAGVSQSPRYKVAKRGQDVALRCDPISGHVSLFWYQQALGQGPEFLTYFQNEAQLDKSGLPSDRFFAERPEGSVSTLKIQRTQQEDSAVYLCASSYPDRGVAGELFFGEGSRLTVL.

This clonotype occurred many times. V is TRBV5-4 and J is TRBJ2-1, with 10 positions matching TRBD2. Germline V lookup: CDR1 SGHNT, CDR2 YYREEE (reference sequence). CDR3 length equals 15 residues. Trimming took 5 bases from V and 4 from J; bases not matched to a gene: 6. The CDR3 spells CASRPSGGGYNEQFF. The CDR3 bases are TGTGCCAGCAGACCTAGCGGGGGAGGATACAATGAGCAGTTCTTC.

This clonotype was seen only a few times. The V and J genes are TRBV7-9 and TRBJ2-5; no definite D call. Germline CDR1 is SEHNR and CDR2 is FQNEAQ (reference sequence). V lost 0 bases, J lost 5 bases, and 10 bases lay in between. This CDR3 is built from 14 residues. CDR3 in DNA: TGTGCCAGCAGCTTAGCGGCAGAATGGGAGACCCAGTACTTC. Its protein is CASSLAAEWETQYF.

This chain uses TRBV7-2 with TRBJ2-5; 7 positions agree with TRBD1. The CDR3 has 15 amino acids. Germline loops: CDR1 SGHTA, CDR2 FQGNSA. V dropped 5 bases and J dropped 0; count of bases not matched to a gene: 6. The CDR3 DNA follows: TGTGCCAGCAGCCCCCCGGGACAGCACCAAGAGACCCAGTACTTC. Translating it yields CASSPPGQHQETQYF.

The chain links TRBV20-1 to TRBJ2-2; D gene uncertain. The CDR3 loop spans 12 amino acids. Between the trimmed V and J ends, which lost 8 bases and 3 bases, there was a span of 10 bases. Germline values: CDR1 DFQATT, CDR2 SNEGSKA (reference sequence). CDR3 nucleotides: TGCAGTCCTTTACGGGACACCGGGGAGCTGTTTTTT. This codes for CSPLRDTGELFF.

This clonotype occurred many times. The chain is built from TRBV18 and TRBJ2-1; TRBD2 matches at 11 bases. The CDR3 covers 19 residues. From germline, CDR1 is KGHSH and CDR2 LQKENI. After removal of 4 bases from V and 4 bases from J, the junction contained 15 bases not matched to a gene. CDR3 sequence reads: CASSLGPSMGLADYNEQFF. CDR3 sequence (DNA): TGTGCCAGCTCACTTGGACCATCCATGGGACTAGCGGATTACAATGAGCAGTTCTTC.

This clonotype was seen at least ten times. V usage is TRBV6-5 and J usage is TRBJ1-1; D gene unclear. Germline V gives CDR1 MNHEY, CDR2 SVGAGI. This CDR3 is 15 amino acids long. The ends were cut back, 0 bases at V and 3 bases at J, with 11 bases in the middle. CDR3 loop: CASSYSMAGYTEAFF. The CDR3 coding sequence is TGTGCCAGCAGTTACTCGATGGCGGGTTACACTGAAGCTTTCTTT.

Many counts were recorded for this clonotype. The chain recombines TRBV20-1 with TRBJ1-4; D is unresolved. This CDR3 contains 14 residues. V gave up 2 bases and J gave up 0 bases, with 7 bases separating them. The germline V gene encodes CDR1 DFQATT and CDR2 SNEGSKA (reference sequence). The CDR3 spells CSARTAATNEKLFF. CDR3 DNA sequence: TGCAGTGCTAGAACGGCTGCAACTAATGAAAAACTGTTTTTT.

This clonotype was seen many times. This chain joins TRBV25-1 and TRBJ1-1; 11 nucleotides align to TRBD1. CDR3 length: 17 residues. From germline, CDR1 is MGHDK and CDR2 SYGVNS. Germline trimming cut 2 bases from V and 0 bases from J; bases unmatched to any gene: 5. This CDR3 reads CASSERWTGGMNTEAFF. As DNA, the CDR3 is TGTGCCAGCAGTGAAAGGTGGACAGGGGGCATGAACACTGAAGCTTTCTTT.

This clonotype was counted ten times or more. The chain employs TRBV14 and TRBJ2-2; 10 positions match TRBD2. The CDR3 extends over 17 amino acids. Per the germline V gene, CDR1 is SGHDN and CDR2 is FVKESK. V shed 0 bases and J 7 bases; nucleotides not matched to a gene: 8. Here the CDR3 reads CASSQDPSGGADGELFF. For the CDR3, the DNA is TGTGCCAGCAGCCAAGATCCAAGCGGGGGGGCCGACGGGGAGCTGTTTTTT.